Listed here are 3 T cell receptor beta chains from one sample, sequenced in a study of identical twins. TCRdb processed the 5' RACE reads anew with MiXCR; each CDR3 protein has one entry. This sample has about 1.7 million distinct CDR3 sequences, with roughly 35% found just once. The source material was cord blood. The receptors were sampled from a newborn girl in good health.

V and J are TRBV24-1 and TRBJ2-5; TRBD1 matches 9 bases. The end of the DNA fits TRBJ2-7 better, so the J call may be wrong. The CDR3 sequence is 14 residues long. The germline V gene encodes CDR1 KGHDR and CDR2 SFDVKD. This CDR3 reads CATNTEGQGHEQYF. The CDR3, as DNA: TGTGCCACTAACACAGAAGGACAGGGGCACGAGCAGTACTTC.

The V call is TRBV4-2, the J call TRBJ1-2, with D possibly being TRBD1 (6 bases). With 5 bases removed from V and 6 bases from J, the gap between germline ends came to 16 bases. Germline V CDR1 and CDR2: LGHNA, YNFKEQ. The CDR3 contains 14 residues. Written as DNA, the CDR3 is TGTGCCAGCAGCTTCACGAGGGGGGAGAATGGCTACACCTTC. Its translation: CASSFTRGENGYTF.

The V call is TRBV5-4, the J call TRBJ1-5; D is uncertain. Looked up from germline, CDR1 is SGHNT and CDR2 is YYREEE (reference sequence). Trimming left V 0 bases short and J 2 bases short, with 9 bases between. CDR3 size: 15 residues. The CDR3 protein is CASSLDWRGNQPQHF. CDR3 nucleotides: TGTGCCAGCAGCTTGGACTGGAGGGGCAATCAGCCCCAGCATTTT.